These T cell receptor beta chains were read from a single sample in a study of cytomegalovirus exposure and HLA in healthy donors. Here immunoSEQ multiplex PCR was the method, and the copy in TCRdb shows in-frame clones only, minus some. There are some 140,000 clones in the sample; approximately 84% occur only once, and roughly 1.4% lies in the top ten. The sequenced sample consisted of PBMCs. The origin of the receptors is a woman aged 30 to 39 in good health and CMV-seronegative. Both conserved end residues are part of each CDR3. The order of the fields is clone size, D gene, J gene, V gene, CDR3 DNA, CDR3 protein. The D gene is left open where the match is weak. Expanded clones get a size class; other rows say once, few or many, or leave the size out.

abundance: -
d_gene: TRBD1
j_gene: TRBJ2-7
v_gene: TRBV5-6
CDR3nt: TGTGCCAGCAGCTACCGACAGGGGGCCTACGAGCAGTACTTC
CDR3aa: CASSYRQGAYEQYF

abundance: -
d_gene: -
j_gene: TRBJ2-3
v_gene: TRBV11-3
CDR3nt: TGTGCCAGCAGCCCGATGGGGCTAGCGACAGATACGCAGTATTTT
CDR3aa: CASSPMGLATDTQYF

abundance: -
d_gene: TRBD1
j_gene: TRBJ2-2
v_gene: TRBV7-2
CDR3nt: TGTGCCAGCAGCTTAACCCCGGGACAGGGTTGGTCCGGGGAGCTGTTTTTT
CDR3aa: CASSLTPGQGWSGELFF

abundance: -
d_gene: -
j_gene: TRBJ2-6
v_gene: TRBV7-2
CDR3nt: TGTGCCAGCAGCTTAGGCGGGGCTGGGGCCAACGTCCTGACTTTC
CDR3aa: CASSLGGAGANVLTF

abundance: -
d_gene: TRBD1
j_gene: TRBJ2-1
v_gene: TRBV6-5
CDR3nt: TGTGCCAGCAGTGCCGGGACAGCCTACAATGAGCAGTTCTTC
CDR3aa: CASSAGTAYNEQFF

abundance: few
d_gene: -
j_gene: TRBJ1-6
v_gene: TRBV27
CDR3nt: TGTGCCAGCAGTCCATCCAGGGCCGGAAATTCACCCCTCCACTTT
CDR3aa: CASSPSRAGNSPLHF

abundance: -
d_gene: -
j_gene: TRBJ1-2
v_gene: TRBV7-2
CDR3nt: TGTGCCAGCATCAAAATCCAAGCCAACTATGGCTACACCTTC
CDR3aa: CASIKIQANYGYTF

abundance: -
d_gene: TRBD1
j_gene: TRBJ2-5
v_gene: TRBV27
CDR3nt: TGTGCCAGCAGTTCCGACAGGGGTGAACAAGAGACCCAGTACTTC
CDR3aa: CASSSDRGEQETQYF

abundance: few
d_gene: -
j_gene: TRBJ1-2
v_gene: TRBV28
CDR3nt: TGTGCCAGCAGTTTACCGCAGGCTGGTGGCTACACCTTC
CDR3aa: CASSLPQAGGYTF

abundance: -
d_gene: -
j_gene: TRBJ1-5
v_gene: TRBV28
CDR3nt: TGTGCCAGCTATAGCAATCAGCCCCAGCATTTT
CDR3aa: CASYSNQPQHF

abundance: -
d_gene: -
j_gene: TRBJ1-1
v_gene: TRBV7-8
CDR3nt: TGTGCCAGCAGCTCTCCGACAGAGGAAGCTTTCTTT
CDR3aa: CASSSPTEEAFF

abundance: -
d_gene: -
j_gene: TRBJ2-7
v_gene: TRBV7-2
CDR3nt: TGTGCCAGCAGCTTTAAGGGACATAGCTCCTACGAGCAGTACTTC
CDR3aa: CASSFKGHSSYEQYF

abundance: -
d_gene: -
j_gene: TRBJ1-4
v_gene: TRBV4-2
CDR3nt: TGTGCCAGCAGCCAAGAACCGGGTAGGTCAGAAGAAAAACTGTTTTTT
CDR3aa: CASSQEPGRSEEKLFF

abundance: -
d_gene: -
j_gene: TRBJ1-1
v_gene: TRBV9
CDR3nt: TGTGCCAGCAGCGTAGACCATCGACAGGAACGAGGGGCTTTCTTT
CDR3aa: CASSVDHRQERGAFF

abundance: once
d_gene: -
j_gene: TRBJ2-2
v_gene: TRBV5-1
CDR3nt: TGCGCCAGCAGCCAAGGGACATACACCGGGGAGCTGTTTTTT
CDR3aa: CASSQGTYTGELFF

abundance: -
d_gene: -
j_gene: TRBJ1-1
v_gene: TRBV7-9
CDR3nt: TGTGCCAGCAGCTTCGTCACTGAAGCTTTCTTT
CDR3aa: CASSFVTEAFF

abundance: -
d_gene: TRBD1
j_gene: TRBJ2-6
v_gene: TRBV5-6
CDR3nt: TGTGCCAGCAGCCTGACAGGGGTGGTGATAGCTGGGGCCAACGTCCTGACTTTC
CDR3aa: CASSLTGVVIAGANVLTF

abundance: -
d_gene: TRBD1
j_gene: TRBJ1-5
v_gene: TRBV30
CDR3nt: TGTGCCTGGAGTGTCGACAGGGTTGGTAATCAGCCCCAGCATTTT
CDR3aa: CAWSVDRVGNQPQHF

abundance: -
d_gene: -
j_gene: TRBJ1-3
v_gene: TRBV29-1
CDR3nt: TGCAGCGTTATTATTGGAAACACCATATATTTT
CDR3aa: CSVIIGNTIYF

abundance: -
d_gene: -
j_gene: TRBJ2-3
v_gene: TRBV5-8
CDR3nt: TGTGCCAGCAGCTTGGGACTATCGAGGGCAGATACGCAGTATTTT
CDR3aa: CASSLGLSRADTQYF

abundance: once
d_gene: -
j_gene: TRBJ2-3
v_gene: TRBV5-1
CDR3nt: TGCGCCAGCAGCTTGGGGGGGGGCAGCACAGATACGCAGTATTTT
CDR3aa: CASSLGGGSTDTQYF

abundance: few
d_gene: -
j_gene: TRBJ1-6
v_gene: TRBV27
CDR3nt: TGTGCCAGCAGTTTATACGAGGATAATTCACCCCTCCACTTT
CDR3aa: CASSLYEDNSPLHF

abundance: -
d_gene: -
j_gene: TRBJ1-2
v_gene: TRBV6-5
CDR3nt: TGTGCCAGCAGTTACTCTTGGGGAGCATATGGCTACACCTTC
CDR3aa: CASSYSWGAYGYTF

abundance: -
d_gene: -
j_gene: TRBJ1-2
v_gene: TRBV11-2
CDR3nt: TGTGCCAGCAGCCACTCCGGCTATGGCTACACCTTC
CDR3aa: CASSHSGYGYTF

abundance: -
d_gene: TRBD1
j_gene: TRBJ1-3
v_gene: TRBV5-1
CDR3nt: TGCGCCAGCAGCACCGGGACAGCTAACACCATATATTTT
CDR3aa: CASSTGTANTIYF

abundance: once
d_gene: TRBD1
j_gene: TRBJ1-2
v_gene: TRBV5-5
CDR3nt: TGTGCCAGCAGCCCCTCGACAGGGGGTCATGGCTACACCTTC
CDR3aa: CASSPSTGGHGYTF

abundance: -
d_gene: TRBD2
j_gene: TRBJ2-1
v_gene: TRBV7-2
CDR3nt: TGTGCCAGCAGCCCGCGGGGGGGCCTCACGTACAATGAGCAGTTCTTC
CDR3aa: CASSPRGGLTYNEQFF

abundance: -
d_gene: -
j_gene: TRBJ1-6
v_gene: TRBV27
CDR3nt: TGTGCCAGCAGTTTATCTCCGGGGAAGTATAATTCACCCCTCCACTTT
CDR3aa: CASSLSPGKYNSPLHF

abundance: -
d_gene: TRBD1
j_gene: TRBJ1-2
v_gene: TRBV19
CDR3nt: TGTGCCAGTAGTATAAGTCTTGGCCGAGGGGGCGATAACTATGGCTACACCTTC
CDR3aa: CASSISLGRGGDNYGYTF

abundance: -
d_gene: TRBD1
j_gene: TRBJ1-2
v_gene: TRBV9
CDR3nt: TGTGCCAGCAGCGTGGGGACAGGGAAGTATGGCTACACCTTC
CDR3aa: CASSVGTGKYGYTF

abundance: -
d_gene: TRBD1
j_gene: TRBJ2-4
v_gene: TRBV7-9
CDR3nt: TGTGCCAGCAGCTTAGGGACAGGAAACATTCAGTACTTC
CDR3aa: CASSLGTGNIQYF

abundance: -
d_gene: TRBD1
j_gene: TRBJ2-1
v_gene: TRBV7-2
CDR3nt: TGTGCCAGCAGCTTCGGGACAGTTTACAATGAGCAGTTCTTC
CDR3aa: CASSFGTVYNEQFF

abundance: few
d_gene: TRBD1
j_gene: TRBJ1-6
v_gene: TRBV29-1
CDR3nt: TGCAGCGTGAAGGACAGGGCGGGTTCACCCCTCCACTTT
CDR3aa: CSVKDRAGSPLHF

abundance: -
d_gene: -
j_gene: TRBJ2-2
v_gene: TRBV6-5
CDR3nt: TGTGCCAGCAGTCCCCTCACCGGGGAGCTGTTTTTT
CDR3aa: CASSPLTGELFF

abundance: once
d_gene: -
j_gene: TRBJ2-3
v_gene: TRBV4-2
CDR3nt: TGTGCCAGCAGCCAAGTTGGGCGCGGGGCTAGCACAGATACGCAGTATTTT
CDR3aa: CASSQVGRGASTDTQYF

abundance: -
d_gene: -
j_gene: TRBJ2-1
v_gene: TRBV7-3
CDR3nt: TGTGCCAGCAGCACAGGAATAGCTCCTGCGGAGAATGAGCAGTTCTTC
CDR3aa: CASSTGIAPAENEQFF

abundance: -
d_gene: TRBD1
j_gene: TRBJ1-2
v_gene: TRBV19
CDR3nt: TGTGCCAGTAGTACCCGGGACAGGGGGCGCGTCTTTAACTATGGCTACACCTTC
CDR3aa: CASSTRDRGRVFNYGYTF

abundance: few
d_gene: -
j_gene: TRBJ1-5
v_gene: TRBV6-1
CDR3nt: TGTGCCAGCAGGCAGGGCTTCAATCAGCCCCAGCATTTT
CDR3aa: CASRQGFNQPQHF

abundance: -
d_gene: -
j_gene: TRBJ2-5
v_gene: TRBV7-8
CDR3nt: TGTGCCAGCAGCTTAGCAATCCGGGGCCAAGAGACCCAGTACTTC
CDR3aa: CASSLAIRGQETQYF

abundance: -
d_gene: TRBD1
j_gene: TRBJ2-5
v_gene: TRBV5-1
CDR3nt: TGCGCCAGCAGCCTGCCGACAGGGAATGACCAAGAGACCCAGTACTTC
CDR3aa: CASSLPTGNDQETQYF

abundance: -
d_gene: -
j_gene: TRBJ1-2
v_gene: TRBV6-1
CDR3nt: TGTGCCAGCAGTGAAGGGCACTATGGCTACACCTTC
CDR3aa: CASSEGHYGYTF

abundance: -
d_gene: -
j_gene: TRBJ1-5
v_gene: TRBV2
CDR3nt: TGTGCCAGCAGTTTAGAACAGATCAATCAGCCCCAGCATTTT
CDR3aa: CASSLEQINQPQHF

abundance: -
d_gene: TRBD1
j_gene: TRBJ1-6
v_gene: TRBV9
CDR3nt: TGTGCCAGCAGCGTAAATCAGGGACAGGGCGGATATTCACCCCTCCACTTT
CDR3aa: CASSVNQGQGGYSPLHF

abundance: -
d_gene: -
j_gene: TRBJ1-2
v_gene: TRBV11-2
CDR3nt: TGTGCCAGCAGCTTAGGGGGGACATATGGTGGCTACACCTTC
CDR3aa: CASSLGGTYGGYTF

abundance: few
d_gene: TRBD1
j_gene: TRBJ2-3
v_gene: TRBV6-6
CDR3nt: TGTGCCAGCAGGGCCGGGACAGGGAACACAGATACGCAGTATTTT
CDR3aa: CASRAGTGNTDTQYF

abundance: -
d_gene: TRBD1
j_gene: TRBJ1-1
v_gene: TRBV7-2
CDR3nt: TGTGCCAGCAGCTTAGCACAGGGGGCTGAAGCTTTCTTT
CDR3aa: CASSLAQGAEAFF

abundance: -
d_gene: TRBD2
j_gene: TRBJ2-1
v_gene: TRBV4-1
CDR3nt: TGCGCCAGCAGCCAAGATCTCGGCGGGGGGGAGACCAATGAGCAGTTCTTC
CDR3aa: CASSQDLGGGETNEQFF

abundance: -
d_gene: -
j_gene: TRBJ2-3
v_gene: TRBV14
CDR3nt: TGTGCCAGCAGCCAAGAGGTCCGAGGACTTCAGTATTTT
CDR3aa: CASSQEVRGLQYF

abundance: -
d_gene: -
j_gene: TRBJ2-1
v_gene: TRBV5-1
CDR3nt: TGCGCCAGCAGCGTACAGGCACACAATGAGCAGTTCTTC
CDR3aa: CASSVQAHNEQFF

abundance: once
d_gene: TRBD1
j_gene: TRBJ1-2
v_gene: TRBV27
CDR3nt: TGTGCCAGCAGTTGGACAGGGGGCGATGGCTACACCTTC
CDR3aa: CASSWTGGDGYTF

abundance: few
d_gene: -
j_gene: TRBJ1-2
v_gene: TRBV4-3
CDR3nt: TGCGCCAGCAGCCAGGATACAGGGTTCCCTCGCTACACCTTC
CDR3aa: CASSQDTGFPRYTF

abundance: -
d_gene: TRBD1
j_gene: TRBJ2-2
v_gene: TRBV10-1
CDR3nt: TGCGCCAGCAGTGAGTCGTTCAGGGGGATAACCGGGGAGCTGTTTTTT
CDR3aa: CASSESFRGITGELFF

abundance: few
d_gene: -
j_gene: TRBJ1-5
v_gene: TRBV5-6
CDR3nt: TGTGCCAGCAGCTTGGGGGCGCAGGGCAATCAGCCCCAGCATTTT
CDR3aa: CASSLGAQGNQPQHF

abundance: -
d_gene: TRBD2
j_gene: TRBJ2-5
v_gene: TRBV11-1
CDR3nt: TGTGCCAGCAGCTTAGGTCCCCCAGCGGGGGTTCAAGAGACCCAGTACTTC
CDR3aa: CASSLGPPAGVQETQYF